This TCR beta chain appears in the sequencing data of a study of naive and memory T cell subsets. Study-level findings and limits: In CD4 and CD8 cells, diversity dropped from naive through EMRA.

In its sample, this clonotype was seen a few times. Its cognate antigen is unknown. Four subsets defined by CD45RA and CD27 were sorted after CD3, CD4, CD8 and live/dead staining. An equimolar mix of two oligonucleotides served as the beta constant-region primer for TRBC1 and TRBC2. Four rounds of PCR amplified the ligated cDNA using nested alpha and beta constant-region primers plus SP2. Using its own MiXCR run on the UMI-ligation and nested PCR reads, TCRdb lists one record per CDR3 protein. The profile shows 95,000 to 150,000 distinct CDR3 sequences, 35% to 40% of them singletons. The germline gives CDR1 KGHSH, CDR2 LQKENI. This CDR3 comprises 13 residues. V was pared by 2 bases and J by 7 bases, with 9 bases between.

The sequence came from a human donor in good health. The rearrangement joins TRBV18 to TRBJ2-4; maybe TRBD1 (5 bases). The specimen sequenced was central memory CD4+ T cells from blood. The CDR3, as DNA: TGTGCCAGCTCACCAGACAGAAAGAACATTCAGTACTTC. This gives the protein CASSPDRKNIQYF.